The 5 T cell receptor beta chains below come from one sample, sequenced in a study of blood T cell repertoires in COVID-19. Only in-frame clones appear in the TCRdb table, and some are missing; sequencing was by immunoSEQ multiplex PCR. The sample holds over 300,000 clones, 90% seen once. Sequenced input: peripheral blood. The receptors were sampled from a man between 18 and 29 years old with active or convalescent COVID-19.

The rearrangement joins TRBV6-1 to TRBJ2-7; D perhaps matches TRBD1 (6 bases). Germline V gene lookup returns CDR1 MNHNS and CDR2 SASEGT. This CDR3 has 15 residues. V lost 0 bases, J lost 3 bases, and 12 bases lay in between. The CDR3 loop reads CASSEARTGIYEQYF. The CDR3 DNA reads TGTGCCAGCAGTGAAGCGCGTACAGGGATCTACGAGCAGTACTTC.

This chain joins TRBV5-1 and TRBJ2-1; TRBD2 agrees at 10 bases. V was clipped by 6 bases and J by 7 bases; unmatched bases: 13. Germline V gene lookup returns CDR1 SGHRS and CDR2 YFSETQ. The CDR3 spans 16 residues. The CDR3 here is CASTEGASGRGNEQFF. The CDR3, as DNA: TGCGCCAGCACGGAAGGGGCTAGCGGGAGAGGGAATGAGCAGTTCTTC. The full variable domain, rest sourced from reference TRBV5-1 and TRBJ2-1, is KAGVTQTPRYLIKTRGQQVTLSCSPISGHRSVSWYQQTPGQGLQFLFEYFSETQRNKGNFPGRFSGRQFSNSRSEMNVSTLELGDSALYLCASTEGASGRGNEQFFGPGTRLTVL.

CDR3 residues: CASSETYPGQGAGNEQFF. CDR3 DNA sequence: TGTGCCAGCAGCGAAACATACCCGGGACAGGGGGCTGGGAATGAGCAGTTCTTC. V gene TRBV6-2 or TRBV6-3 combines with J gene TRBJ2-1, with 12 positions matching TRBD1. V shed 6 bases and J 7 bases; nucleotides not matched to a gene: 16. CDR3 length: 18 residues. Germline assignment: CDR1 MNHEY and CDR2 SVGEGT.

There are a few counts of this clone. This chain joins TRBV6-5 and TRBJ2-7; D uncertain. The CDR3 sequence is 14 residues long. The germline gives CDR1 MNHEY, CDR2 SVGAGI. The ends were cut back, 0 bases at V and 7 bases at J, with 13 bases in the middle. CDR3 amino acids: CASSYSSRQTEQYF. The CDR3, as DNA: TGTGCCAGCAGTTACTCCTCCAGGCAAACTGAGCAGTACTTC.

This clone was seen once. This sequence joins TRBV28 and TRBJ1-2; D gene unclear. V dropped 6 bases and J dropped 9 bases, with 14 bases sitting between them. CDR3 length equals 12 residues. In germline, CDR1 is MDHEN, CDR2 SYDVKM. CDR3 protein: CASRPNDSRYTF. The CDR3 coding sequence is TGTGCCAGCAGACCCAACGACTCGCGCTACACCTTC.